The 24 T cell receptor beta chains given below trace back to one sample, sequenced in a study of CD8+ T cells in alopecia areata. Indicated treatment: oral pan-JAK inhibitor, 5-10 mg twice daily. After isolation, RNA underwent reverse transcription to generate cDNA as the sequencing template. Data came from immunoSEQ multiplex PCR; TCRdb stores just in-frame clones and leaves some out. The repertoire holds roughly 120,000 clones, with approximately 52% as singletons. The source material was CD8+ T cells sorted from blood, sampled at week 4, from a patient treated with tofacitinib. The receptors were gathered from a human donor with alopecia areata.

This clone was recorded only once. The chain uses TRBV10-3 and TRBJ2-7, with TRBD1 identical over 12 bases. The V gene end was trimmed by 4 bases and the J gene end by 5 bases; junction bases not matched to a gene: 6. CDR1 and CDR2 (germline): ENHRY, SYGVKD. The CDR3 consists of 15 residues. The chain's CDR3 is CAISGDRGQRDEQYF. As DNA, the CDR3 is TGTGCCATCAGTGGGGACAGGGGGCAGAGGGACGAGCAGTACTTC.

As concerns this clone: This sample includes further DNA sequences coding for the same CDR3. The rearrangement joins TRBV5-6 to TRBJ2-5; D not resolved. The CDR3 totals 11 residues. Germline lookup yields CDR1 SGHDT and CDR2 YYEEEE. V was trimmed by 2 bases and J by 5 bases, leaving 4 bases between them. CDR3 coding DNA: TGTGCCAGCAGCTTTGGGGAGACCCAGTACTTC. It translates to CASSFGETQYF.

J is TRBJ1-2 and V is TRBV27; 8 bases match TRBD1. The CDR3 totals 16 residues. CDR1 and CDR2 from the germline V gene are MNHEY and SMNVEV (reference sequence). V lost 2 bases and J lost 4; bases outside the gene matches: 9. CDR3 DNA: TGTGCCAGCAGTTTACTAGGACAGGGTGGGATCTATGGCTACACCTTC. Its protein product is CASSLLGQGGIYGYTF.

The genes are TRBV5-6 and TRBJ2-3, with D hard to call. Deletions cut 2 bases from V and 0 bases from J, with 4 bases between. The CDR3 contains 13 residues. Germline CDR1 reads SGHDT; CDR2 reads YYEEEE. The CDR3 sequence is CASSFGSTDTQYF. The CDR3 region has the DNA TGTGCCAGCAGCTTTGGGAGCACAGATACGCAGTATTTT.

This chain links TRBV11-2 with TRBJ1-6; D is ambiguous. Between the trimmed V and J ends, which lost 1 base and 12 bases, there was a span of 22 bases. The CDR3 runs to 17 residues. The germline CDR1 and CDR2 sequences are SGHAT and FQNNGV. The CDR3 loop is CASSLGWIGQALLPLHF. The CDR3 DNA is TGTGCCAGCAGCTTAGGGTGGATTGGGCAGGCTCTTTTACCCCTCCACTTT.

The chain carries TRBV29-1 and TRBJ2-5, with D unclear. Germline loops: CDR1 SQVTM, CDR2 ANQGSEA. V was shortened by 1 base and J by 0 bases, with 15 bases between the two germline ends. The CDR3 extends over 16 amino acids. In nucleotides, the CDR3 is TGCAGCGTTGAAGTTCCTGTGATCGGGTACCAAGAGACCCAGTACTTC. It specifies CSVEVPVIGYQETQYF.

The rearrangement uses TRBV30 and TRBJ2-5, with D possibly being TRBD2 (6 bases). V was shortened by 0 bases and J by 5 bases, with 16 bases between the two germline ends. The CDR3 length is 15 residues. The germline gives CDR1 GTSNPN, CDR2 SVGIG (reference sequence). CDR3 region: CAWSVPGSRGETQYF. As DNA, the CDR3 is TGTGCCTGGAGTGTACCCGGGTCTCGGGGGGAGACCCAGTACTTC. Full variable domain (missing parts from reference TRBV30 and TRBJ2-5): SQTIHQWPATLVQPVGSPLSLECTVEGTSNPNLYWYRQAAGRGLQLLFYSVGIGQISSEVPQNLSASRPQDRQFILSSKKLLLSDSGFYLCAWSVPGSRGETQYFGPGTRLLVL.

This clone turned up a few times. Other DNA sequences in the sample encode the same CDR3. The chain links TRBV30 to TRBJ2-7, with D perhaps matching TRBD1 (5 bases). V dropped 0 bases and J dropped 7 bases, with 10 bases sitting between them. The length of the CDR3 is 12 residues. Germline CDR1 and CDR2: GTSNPN and SVGIG (reference sequence). The DNA for the CDR3 is TGTGCCTGGAGTGTCACAGGCTATGAGCAGTACTTC. This translates into CAWSVTGYEQYF.

The chain links TRBV4-3 to TRBJ2-2; possibly TRBD1 for D (6 bases). Trimming took 1 base from V and 4 from J, leaving 16 bases between them. This CDR3 contains 17 residues. The germline V gene has CDR1 LGHNA and CDR2 YSLEER. The CDR3 loop reads CASSQGAWGQGTGELFF. DNA for the CDR3: TGCGCCAGCAGCCAAGGAGCCTGGGGGCAGGGCACCGGGGAGCTGTTTTTT.

The V call is TRBV30, the J call TRBJ1-2; D might be TRBD1 (5 bases). Trimming left V 0 bases short and J 6 bases short, with 8 bases between. The length of the CDR3 is 12 residues. Germline values: CDR1 GTSNPN, CDR2 SVGIG (reference sequence). The CDR3 reads CAWSVQGDGYTF. Written as DNA, the CDR3 is TGTGCCTGGAGTGTGCAGGGTGATGGCTACACCTTC.

The CDR3 loop reads CASSGTGKGDYGYTF. CDR3 nucleotide sequence: TGTGCCAGCAGTGGGACAGGGAAAGGCGACTATGGCTACACCTTC. The chain combines TRBV25-1 with TRBJ1-2; TRBD1 agrees at 8 bases. Germline CDR1 is MGHDK and CDR2 is SYGVNS. The CDR3 runs 15 residues. J gave up 3 bases and V 4 bases, and 7 bases lay outside the gene matches.

The chain joins TRBV6-5 to TRBJ2-1; 7 bases agree with TRBD2. V gave up 1 base and J gave up 7 bases; unmatched junction bases: 1. There are 13 residues in the CDR3. The germline gives CDR1 MNHEY, CDR2 SVGAGI. CDR3 nucleotides: TGTGCCAGCAGTTACTACGGGGGGAATGAGCAGTTCTTC. As protein: CASSYYGGNEQFF.

Only a few counts were recorded for this clone. The chain combines TRBV6-4 with TRBJ2-3; TRBD2 matches 12 bases. The trim removed 0 bases at V and 3 bases at J, leaving 4 bases unmatched. The CDR3 consists of 17 residues. Germline CDR1 is MRHNA and CDR2 is SNTAGT. The CDR3 bases are TGTGCCAGCAGTGACTCCTCTACTAGCGGGGGGACAGATACGCAGTATTTT. Its translation: CASSDSSTSGGTDTQYF.

The chain has TRBV7-9 and TRBJ2-2, with unresolved D. Germline V CDR1 and CDR2: SEHNR, FQNEAQ (reference sequence). V was pared by 0 bases and J by 8 bases, with 10 bases between. The CDR3 consists of 14 residues. The chain's CDR3 is CASSLAVASGELFF. The CDR3, as DNA: TGTGCCAGCAGCTTAGCGGTGGCTAGTGGGGAGCTGTTTTTT.

V is TRBV29-1 and J is TRBJ2-2, with D uncertain. The CDR3 consists of 13 residues. V lost 1 base to trimming and J lost 0 bases, with 3 bases between them. The V gene's germline CDR1 is SQVTM and CDR2 ANQGSEA. The DNA for the CDR3 is TGCAGCGTTGAAGTGGCGAACACCGGGGAGCTGTTTTTT. It translates to CSVEVANTGELFF.

This chain connects TRBV19 to TRBJ2-1, with TRBD2 as a possible D gene (7 bases). Germline values: CDR1 LNHDA, CDR2 SQIVND (reference sequence). V lost 3 bases and J lost 5, with 8 bases in between. CDR3 size: 13 residues. The CDR3 DNA sequence: TGTGCCAGTAGTATCGGGGGGCACAATGAGCAGTTCTTC. This sequence encodes CASSIGGHNEQFF.

This clone has only a few counts. The genes are TRBV4-1 and TRBJ1-1; no definite D call. The CDR3 covers 13 residues. With 4 bases removed from V and 7 bases from J, the gap between germline ends came to 13 bases. Germline-derived CDR1 and CDR2 are MGHRA and YSYEKL. CDR3 protein: CASSPPAGIEAFF. As DNA, the CDR3 is TGCGCCAGCAGCCCCCCCGCCGGGATTGAAGCTTTCTTT.

The V gene is TRBV19, the J gene TRBJ1-5; D gene uncertain. V was clipped by 8 bases and J by 1 base, with 6 bases between them. This CDR3 is 12 amino acids long. Germline lookup yields CDR1 LNHDA and CDR2 SQIVND (reference sequence). In DNA form, the CDR3 reads TGTGCCAGTTGGTCAAGCAATCAGCCCCAGCATTTT. It is translated as CASWSSNQPQHF.

This clone was seen only once. This sequence joins TRBV29-1 and TRBJ2-7, with a possible D match to TRBD2 (5 bases). Germline lookup yields CDR1 SQVTM and CDR2 ANQGSEA. V was trimmed by 1 base and J by 0 bases, leaving 7 bases between them. The CDR3 has 13 amino acids. The CDR3 nucleotides read TGCAGCGTTGAAGGGGAGAGCTCCTACGAGCAGTACTTC. Its translation is CSVEGESSYEQYF.

The chain combines TRBV15 with TRBJ2-7, with D uncertain. Trimming removed 0 bases from V and 0 bases from J, with 12 bases in between. The CDR3 has 16 amino acids. From germline, CDR1 is LNHNV and CDR2 YYDKDF (reference sequence). The CDR3: CATSRDLHSSSYEQYF. CDR3 DNA: TGTGCCACCAGCAGAGATCTGCACAGTTCCTCCTACGAGCAGTACTTC.

V and J are TRBV30 and TRBJ2-7, with D possibly TRBD2 on 5 matching bases. Trimming took off 3 bases at V and 1 base at J, with 10 bases between the two ends. CDR1 GTSNPN and CDR2 SVGIG come from the germline V gene (reference sequence). The CDR3 is 13 residues long. DNA for the CDR3: TGTGCCTGGAGCGAGGGATCTTCCTACGAGCAGTACTTC. The encoded protein is CAWSEGSSYEQYF. Full variable domain (remainder filled in from reference TRBV30 and TRBJ2-7): SQTIHQWPATLVQPVGSPLSLECTVEGTSNPNLYWYRQAAGRGLQLLFYSVGIGQISSEVPQNLSASRPQDRQFILSSKKLLLSDSGFYLCAWSEGSSYEQYFGPGTRLTVT.

The chain recombines TRBV6-5 with TRBJ2-5; 8 bases line up with TRBD1. Germline loops: CDR1 MNHEY, CDR2 SVGAGI. Germline trimming cut 2 bases from V and 3 bases from J; bases unmatched to any gene: 2. The CDR3 contains 14 residues. The chain's CDR3 is CASSYTDREETQYF. CDR3 nucleotide sequence: TGTGCCAGCAGTTACACGGACAGGGAAGAGACCCAGTACTTC.

This clone was seen only a few times. The chain couples TRBV30 to TRBJ2-2; possibly TRBD2 for D (7 bases). This CDR3 contains 13 residues. The V end lost 0 bases, the J end lost 10 bases, and 12 bases lay between the germline ends. Looked up from germline, CDR1 is GTSNPN and CDR2 is SVGIG (reference sequence). CDR3 sequence: CAWSVRGAEELFF. CDR3 sequence (DNA): TGTGCCTGGAGTGTCCGGGGGGCGGAGGAGCTGTTTTTT.

Notes on this clone: Other DNA sequences from this sample encode an identical CDR3 as well. The V and J genes are TRBV7-8 and TRBJ2-5; D remains ambiguous. CDR3 length: 12 residues. CDR1 is SGHVS, CDR2 FQNEAQ, per germline. V lost 3 bases to trimming and J lost 5 bases, with 7 bases between them. The CDR3, as DNA: TGTGCCAGCAGCTTGGGTGCGGAGACCCAGTACTTC. Translated, it gives CASSLGAETQYF.